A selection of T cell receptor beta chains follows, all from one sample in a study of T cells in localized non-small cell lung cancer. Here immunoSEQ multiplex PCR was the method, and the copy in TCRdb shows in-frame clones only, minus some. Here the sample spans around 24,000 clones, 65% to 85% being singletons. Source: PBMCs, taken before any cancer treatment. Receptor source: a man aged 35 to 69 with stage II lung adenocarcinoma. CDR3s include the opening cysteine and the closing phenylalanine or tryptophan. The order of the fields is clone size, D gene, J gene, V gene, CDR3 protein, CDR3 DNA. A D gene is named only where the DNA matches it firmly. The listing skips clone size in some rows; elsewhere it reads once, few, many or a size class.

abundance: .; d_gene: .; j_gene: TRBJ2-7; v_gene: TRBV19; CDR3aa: CASSGTQGYEQYF; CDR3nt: TGTGCCAGTAGTGGAACACAGGGCTACGAGCAGTACTTC
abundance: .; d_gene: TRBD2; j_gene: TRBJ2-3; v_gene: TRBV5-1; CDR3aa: CASGLAADTQYF; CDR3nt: TGCGCCAGCGGACTAGCGGCAGATACGCAGTATTTT
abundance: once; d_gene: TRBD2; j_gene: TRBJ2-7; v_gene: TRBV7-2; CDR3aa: CASSLKREYGEQYF; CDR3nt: TGTGCCAGCAGCTTGAAGCGGGAGTACGGAGAGCAGTACTTC
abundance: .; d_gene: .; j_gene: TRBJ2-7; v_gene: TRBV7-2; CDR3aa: CASSLFRTQGFSYEQYF; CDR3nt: TGTGCCAGCAGCTTATTCCGGACCCAGGGATTCTCCTACGAGCAGTACTTC
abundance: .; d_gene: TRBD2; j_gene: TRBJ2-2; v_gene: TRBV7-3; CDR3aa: CASSETSGGASAGELFF; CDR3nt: TGTGCCAGCAGCGAGACTAGCGGGGGGGCATCCGCCGGGGAGCTGTTTTTT
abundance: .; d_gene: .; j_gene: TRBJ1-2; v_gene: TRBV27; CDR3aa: CAIRKGQTGGYTF; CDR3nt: TGTGCCATCCGGAAGGGACAAACTGGGGGCTACACCTTC
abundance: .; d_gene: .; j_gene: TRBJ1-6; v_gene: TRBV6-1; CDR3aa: CASSEAYPINSPLHF; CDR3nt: TGTGCCAGCAGTGAAGCATACCCGATTAATTCACCCCTCCACTTT
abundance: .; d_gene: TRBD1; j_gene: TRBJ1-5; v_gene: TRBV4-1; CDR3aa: CANSELQGIRGNQPQHF; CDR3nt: TGCGCCAACAGCGAACTACAGGGGATTAGGGGCAATCAGCCCCAGCATTTT
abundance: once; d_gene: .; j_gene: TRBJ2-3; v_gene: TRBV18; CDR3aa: CASSRTTGFGDTQYF; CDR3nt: TGTGCCAGCTCACGAACAACAGGGTTCGGAGATACGCAGTATTTT
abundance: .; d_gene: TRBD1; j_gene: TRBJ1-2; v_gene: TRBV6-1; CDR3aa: CASSEAGQENYGYTF; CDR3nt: TGTGCCAGCAGTGAAGCGGGACAGGAAAACTATGGCTACACCTTC
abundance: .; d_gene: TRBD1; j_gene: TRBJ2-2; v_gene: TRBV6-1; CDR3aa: CASSETRTGGPGELFF; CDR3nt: TGTGCCAGCAGTGAAACCCGGACAGGGGGGCCCGGGGAGCTGTTTTTT
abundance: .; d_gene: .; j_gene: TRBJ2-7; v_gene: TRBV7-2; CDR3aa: CASSLKVEQYF; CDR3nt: TGTGCCAGCAGCTTGAAAGTGGAGCAGTACTTC
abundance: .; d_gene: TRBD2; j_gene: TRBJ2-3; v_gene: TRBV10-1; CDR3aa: CASSERGGRNTQYF; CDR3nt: TGCGCCAGCAGTGAGCGGGGGGGCCGGAATACGCAGTATTTT
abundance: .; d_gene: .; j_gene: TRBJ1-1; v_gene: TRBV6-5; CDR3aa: CASSYDVAGNTEAFF; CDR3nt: TGTGCCAGCAGTTACGATGTCGCAGGGAACACTGAAGCTTTCTTT
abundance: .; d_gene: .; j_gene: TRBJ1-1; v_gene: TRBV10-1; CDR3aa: CASSEGLNTEAFF; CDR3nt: TGCGCCAGCAGTGAGGGACTGAACACTGAAGCTTTCTTT